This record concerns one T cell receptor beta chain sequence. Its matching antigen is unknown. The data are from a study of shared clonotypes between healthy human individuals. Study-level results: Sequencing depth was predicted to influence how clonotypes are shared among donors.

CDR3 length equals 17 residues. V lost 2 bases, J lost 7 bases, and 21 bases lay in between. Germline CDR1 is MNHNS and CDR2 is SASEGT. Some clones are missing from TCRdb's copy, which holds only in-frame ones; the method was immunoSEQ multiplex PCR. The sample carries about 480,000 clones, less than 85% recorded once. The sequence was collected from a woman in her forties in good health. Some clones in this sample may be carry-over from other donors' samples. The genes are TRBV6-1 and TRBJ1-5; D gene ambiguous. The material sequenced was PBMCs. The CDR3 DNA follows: TGTGCCAGCAGTGAAATAGGGTCAGTCCGGCTGTCACAGCCCCAGCATTTT. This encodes CASSEIGSVRLSQPQHF.